These 9 T cell receptor beta chains were all obtained from the same sample, sequenced in a study of T cells in Graves' hyperthyroidism and ophthalmopathy. Template material for amplifying TCR beta CDR3 regions consisted of RNA transcripts. HTBI primers were used for first-round RT-PCR of the TCR CDR3. Via MiXCR, TCRdb re-called the multiplex PCR reads, giving one row per CDR3 protein. The data show hundreds of thousands of distinct CDR3 sequences, with 22% seen just once and 45% to 50% held by the top ten. Input material: blood. These receptors were collected from a woman in her seventies with Graves' ophthalmopathy.

This sequence joins TRBV19 and TRBJ1-1; D remains ambiguous. The germline V gene encodes CDR1 LNHDA and CDR2 SQIVND (reference sequence). V was clipped by 3 bases and J by 1 base, with 15 bases between them. The CDR3 has 16 amino acids. CDR3 bases: TGTGCCAGTAGTATGGCCGGGAATATTGGGAACACTGAAGCTTTCTTT. Residues: CASSMAGNIGNTEAFF. The variable domain in full, completed from reference TRBV19 and TRBJ1-1, reads DGGITQSPKYLFRKEGQNVTLSCEQNLNHDAMYWYRQDPGQGLRLIYYSQIVNDFQKGDIAEGYSVSREKKESFPLTVTSAQKNPTAFYLCASSMAGNIGNTEAFFGQGTRLTVV.

The rearrangement links TRBV24-1 to TRBJ2-3; possibly TRBD2 for D (5 bases). CDR1 KGHDR and CDR2 SFDVKD come from the germline V gene. The CDR3 is 16 residues long. The ends were cut back, 0 bases at V and 0 bases at J, with 9 bases in the middle. CDR3 sequence reads: CATSDLSSTSTDTQYF. CDR3 DNA sequence: TGTGCCACCAGTGATTTGTCTAGCACTAGCACAGATACGCAGTATTTT.

This clonotype was counted once. The rearrangement links TRBV28 to TRBJ2-1; the D gene is possibly TRBD1 (5 bases). The CDR3 runs 15 residues. Germline V gene sequence: CDR1 MDHEN, CDR2 SYDVKM. The V end lost 6 bases, the J end lost 4 bases, and 16 bases lay between the germline ends. In DNA form, the CDR3 reads TGTGCCAGCAGCCTACCCAAGGGGTCATACAATGAGCAGTTCTTC. Protein: CASSLPKGSYNEQFF.

This clonotype occurred many times. The V gene is TRBV19, the J gene TRBJ1-1; D remains ambiguous. Trimming stripped 5 bases from V and 3 bases from J, with 10 bases between. The CDR3 extends over 13 amino acids. Germline V gene lookup returns CDR1 LNHDA and CDR2 SQIVND (reference sequence). The CDR3 nucleotides are TGTGCCAGTAGTCCCGGTGTATACACTGAAGCTTTCTTT. The encoded protein is CASSPGVYTEAFF.

In its sample, this clonotype was seen a few times. The chain uses TRBV24-1 and TRBJ1-5; weak D call: TRBD1 (6 bases). CDR1 and CDR2 from the germline V gene are KGHDR and SFDVKD. Trimming removed 3 bases from V and 6 bases from J, with 11 bases in between. This CDR3 comprises 14 residues. The CDR3 coding sequence is TGTGCCACCAGTGATGGGGGCGCGGGTCAGCCCCAGCATTTT. It is translated as CATSDGGAGQPQHF.

This clonotype was detected only a few times. The chain couples TRBV7-2 to TRBJ2-5; 11 positions match TRBD2. Germline V gene data show CDR1 as SGHTA and CDR2 as FQGNSA. The CDR3 runs to 16 residues. V trimming: 1 base; J trimming: 5 bases; junction bases outside the gene matches: 6. The CDR3 DNA reads as TGTGCCAGCAGCTTAGGTAGCGGGAGGGCCGGTGAGACCCAGTACTTC. The encoded protein is CASSLGSGRAGETQYF.

This chain uses TRBV25-1 with TRBJ2-2; D might be TRBD1 (6 bases). Germline lookup yields CDR1 MGHDK and CDR2 SYGVNS. Trimming removed 3 bases at V and 5 bases at J, with 7 bases between. The CDR3 extends over 13 amino acids. The CDR3, as DNA: TGTGCCAGCAGTGACAGGGGTACCGGGGAGCTGTTTTTT. Protein sequence: CASSDRGTGELFF.

V and J are TRBV18 and TRBJ1-5; TRBD1 matches at 7 bases. Germline CDR1 and CDR2: KGHSH and LQKENI. This CDR3 has 13 amino acids. Trimming took 5 bases from V and 6 from J; bases not matched to a gene: 4. The CDR3 bases are TGTGCCAGCTCAGGGACAGACGCTCAGCCCCAGCATTTT. Protein product: CASSGTDAQPQHF. The whole variable domain, filled in from reference TRBV18 and TRBJ1-5, reads NAGVMQNPRHLVRRRGQEARLRCSPMKGHSHVYWYRQLPEEGLKFMVYLQKENIIDESGMPKERFSAEFPKEGPSILRIQQVVRGDSAAYFCASSGTDAQPQHFGDGTRLSIL.

This clonotype was counted a few times. V is TRBV19 and J is TRBJ2-7; D gene uncertain. CDR1 and CDR2 (germline): LNHDA, SQIVND (reference sequence). V lost 1 base, J lost 7 bases, and 11 bases lay in between. The length of the CDR3 is 13 residues. DNA for the CDR3: TGTGCCAGTAGTATAGTTACGGACGGTGAGCAGTACTTC. This encodes CASSIVTDGEQYF.